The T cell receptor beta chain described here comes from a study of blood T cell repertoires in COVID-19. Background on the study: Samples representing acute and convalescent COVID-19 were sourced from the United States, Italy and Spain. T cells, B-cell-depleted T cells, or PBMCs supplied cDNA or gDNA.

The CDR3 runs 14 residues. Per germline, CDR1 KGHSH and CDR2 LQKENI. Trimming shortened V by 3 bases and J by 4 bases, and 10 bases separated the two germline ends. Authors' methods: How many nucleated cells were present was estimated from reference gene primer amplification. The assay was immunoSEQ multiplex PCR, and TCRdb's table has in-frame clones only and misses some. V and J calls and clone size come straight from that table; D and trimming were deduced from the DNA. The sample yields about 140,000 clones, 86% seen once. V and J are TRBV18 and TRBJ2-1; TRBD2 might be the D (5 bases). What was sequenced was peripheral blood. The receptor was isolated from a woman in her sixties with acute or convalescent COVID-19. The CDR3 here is CASSPTDFYNEQFF. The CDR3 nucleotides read TGTGCCAGCTCACCCACGGACTTTTACAATGAGCAGTTCTTC.